Listed here are 31 T cell receptor beta chains from one sample, sequenced in a study of cytomegalovirus exposure and HLA in healthy donors (dated by TCRdb to about 2017). Receptor libraries were prepared by the immunoSEQ multiplex PCR assay. For the multiplex PCR, a mixture combining 60 forward primers for TCR Vbeta segments and 13 reverse primers for TCR Jbeta segments was used. TCRdb stores this immuneACCESS table with in-frame sequences only. Part of the clones is absent; in the studies checked, under half of the shortfall reflects unresolved V genes, and no reason is known for the rest. This sample lists more than 95,000 clones; about 81% were detected once. Approximately 1.1% of the sample is in the top ten clones. Sequencing was carried out using PBMCs. All receptors come from a woman in her twenties or thirties in good health and CMV-seronegative.

This sequence joins TRBV6-6 and TRBJ2-3; the D gene is possibly TRBD1 (6 bases). This CDR3 spans 15 amino acids. The germline CDR1 and CDR2 sequences are MNHNY and SVGAGI (reference sequence). V shed 2 bases and J shed 1 base, with 10 bases lying between them. The CDR3 sequence is CASSYLQGGTDTQYF. Here the CDR3 DNA reads TGTGCCAGCAGTTACCTACAGGGTGGCACAGATACGCAGTATTTT.

This rearrangement joins TRBV18 to TRBJ2-5, with a weak D call TRBD1 (6 bases). Germline CDR1 reads KGHSH; CDR2 reads LQKENI. Trimming cost V 6 bases and J 2 bases, with 10 bases left between them. This CDR3 spans 13 amino acids. CDR3 nucleotide sequence: TGTGCCAGCTCCGGGACACAACAAGAGACCCAGTACTTC. Translated: CASSGTQQETQYF.

A single count supports this clone. CDR3 nucleotide sequence: TGCGCCAGCAGCTTGGCCTACTCTCCGAACACTGAAGCTTTCTTT. Amino acids: CASSLAYSPNTEAFF. The chain recombines TRBV5-1 with TRBJ1-1; no definite D call. This CDR3 is 15 amino acids long. Germline V lookup: CDR1 SGHRS, CDR2 YFSETQ. The ends were cut back, 0 bases at V and 1 base at J, with 10 bases in the middle.

The gene calls are TRBV5-6 and TRBJ2-1; D unclear. The CDR3 spans 16 residues. The V and J ends lost 3 bases and 0 bases respectively, with 13 bases between them. Germline values: CDR1 SGHDT, CDR2 YYEEEE. This CDR3 is CASSSRVANSYNEQFF. In DNA, the CDR3 is TGTGCCAGCAGCTCACGGGTAGCCAACTCCTACAATGAGCAGTTCTTC.

V gene TRBV2 combines with J gene TRBJ2-1; TRBD2 aligns across 8 bases. This CDR3 comprises 15 residues. V lost 5 bases, J lost 8 bases, and 11 bases stayed unmatched. The germline CDR1 and CDR2 sequences are SNHLY and FYNNEI. The CDR3 spells CASSRGPGGRYEQFF. The CDR3 region has the DNA TGTGCCAGCAGTCGGGGGCCGGGGGGGAGGTATGAGCAGTTCTTC.

V is TRBV5-1 and J is TRBJ2-3; 13 nucleotides align to TRBD2. The germline CDR1 and CDR2 sequences are SGHRS and YFSETQ. V trimming: 0 bases; J trimming: 4 bases; junction bases outside the gene matches: 2. CDR3 size: 16 residues. In DNA form, the CDR3 reads TGCGCCAGCAGCTTGGGGACTAGCGGGGGCCCAGATACGCAGTATTTT. It codes for CASSLGTSGGPDTQYF.

The chain is built from TRBV6-1 and TRBJ1-2, with D unresolved. The CDR3 covers 14 residues. V dropped 3 bases and J dropped 4 bases, with 12 bases sitting between them. CDR1 is MNHNS, CDR2 SASEGT, per germline. CDR3: CASSEHPRGYGYTF. CDR3 DNA sequence: TGTGCCAGCAGTGAGCACCCGCGGGGCTATGGCTACACCTTC.

This clone was seen only a few times. The V gene is TRBV5-4, the J gene TRBJ2-7; D may be TRBD1 (6 bases). Germline lookup yields CDR1 SGHNT and CDR2 YYREEE (reference sequence). This CDR3 is built from 19 residues. V was pared by 4 bases and J by 8 bases, with 34 bases between. The CDR3 protein is CASSTPGDLKDRSALKQYF. For the CDR3, the DNA is TGTGCCAGCAGCACCCCAGGGGATCTGAAAGACAGGAGCGCTCTAAAGCAGTACTTC.

This clone has only a few counts. The chain recombines TRBV6-1 with TRBJ1-2; 10 nucleotides align to TRBD1. Unmatched junction bases numbered 7, after V lost 3 bases and J lost 6 bases. The CDR3 loop spans 15 amino acids. Germline CDR1 is MNHNS and CDR2 is SASEGT. CDR3 nucleotide sequence: TGTGCCAGCAGTGACGTCAGCGGGACAGGGGATGGCTACACCTTC. This sequence encodes CASSDVSGTGDGYTF.

V is TRBV7-9 and J is TRBJ2-5, with D possibly matching TRBD1 (5 bases). Germline V CDR1 and CDR2: SEHNR, FQNEAQ (reference sequence). The CDR3 has 15 amino acids. V was cut by 1 base and J by 5 bases, with 14 bases left in between. The CDR3 DNA reads TGTGCCAGCAGCTTAGGTGATAGGGGCTGGGAGACCCAGTACTTC. Translating gives CASSLGDRGWETQYF.

V gene TRBV4-3 combines with J gene TRBJ2-7, with 9 bases aligning to TRBD1. The CDR3 is made up of 14 amino acids. V shed 4 bases and J 6 bases; nucleotides not matched to a gene: 7. The germline V gene has CDR1 LGHNA and CDR2 YSLEER. CDR3 nucleotide sequence: TGCGCCAGCAGCCTCGGGACAGGGTTGACCGAGCAGTACTTC. Its protein is CASSLGTGLTEQYF.

This chain connects TRBV4-1 to TRBJ1-1; D gene unclear. The CDR3 has 18 amino acids. The V end was cut by 0 bases, the J end by 1 base, with 18 bases between. In germline, CDR1 is MGHRA, CDR2 YSYEKL. This CDR3 is CASSQDWRDPEWNTEAFF. The CDR3 nucleotides read TGCGCCAGCAGCCAAGATTGGAGGGATCCGGAGTGGAACACTGAAGCTTTCTTT.

The chain combines TRBV18 with TRBJ1-1, with D tentatively TRBD1 (5 bases). The V gene lost 6 bases and the J gene lost 2 bases, with 10 bases spanning the gap. Per the germline V gene, CDR1 is KGHSH and CDR2 is LQKENI. The CDR3 has 13 amino acids. The CDR3 region has the DNA TGTGCCAGCTCCCTTGACAGAAACACTGAAGCTTTCTTT. This sequence encodes CASSLDRNTEAFF.

V gene TRBV6-5 combines with J gene TRBJ2-7; 8 bases are a match to TRBD1. J gave up 5 bases and V 6 bases, and 6 bases lay outside the gene matches. Germline-derived CDR1 and CDR2 are MNHEY and SVGAGI. The CDR3 extends over 13 amino acids. The CDR3 spells CASSVQGANEQYF. The CDR3 DNA reads TGTGCCAGCAGCGTCCAGGGGGCCAACGAGCAGTACTTC.

This clone was recorded once. The chain carries TRBV7-9 and TRBJ2-5; tentative D call: TRBD1 (6 bases). Trimming stripped 5 bases from V and 5 bases from J, with 21 bases between. CDR1 and CDR2 from the germline V gene are SEHNR and FQNEAQ (reference sequence). There are 16 residues in the CDR3. The CDR3 nucleotides are TGTGCCAGCAGCCCTTCAGGACAGTACAGACTGGAGACCCAGTACTTC. This codes for CASSPSGQYRLETQYF.

V usage is TRBV4-1 and J usage is TRBJ2-3; 9 nucleotides match TRBD2. The germline V gene has CDR1 MGHRA and CDR2 YSYEKL. The CDR3 extends over 14 amino acids. J lost 1 base, V lost 7 bases, and 3 bases had no gene match. The CDR3 DNA reads TGCGCCAGCAAGGTAGCGGGGGGCACAGATACGCAGTATTTT. It yields the protein CASKVAGGTDTQYF.

The V and J genes are TRBV11-2 and TRBJ1-3; D gene ambiguous. The germline CDR1 and CDR2 sequences are SGHAT and FQNNGV. Trimming cost V 0 bases and J 3 bases, with 9 bases left between them. This CDR3 is 15 amino acids long. This CDR3 reads CASSLDLLFGNTIYF. CDR3 DNA: TGTGCCAGCAGCTTAGATCTTTTATTTGGAAACACCATATATTTT.

V and J are TRBV7-9 and TRBJ2-2; 9 bases line up with TRBD2. Germline CDR1 is SEHNR and CDR2 is FQNEAQ (reference sequence). This CDR3 is built from 15 residues. Trimming removed 6 bases from V and 6 bases from J; junction bases left unmatched: 8. CDR3 DNA: TGTGCCAGCAGGCCTCTAGCGGGGAATTCCGGGGAGCTGTTTTTT. This codes for CASRPLAGNSGELFF.

The genes are TRBV27 and TRBJ2-1, with 13 bases identical to TRBD2. Germline V gene data show CDR1 as MNHEY and CDR2 as SMNVEV (reference sequence). Trimming took 5 bases from V and 7 from J; bases not matched to a gene: 8. The CDR3 runs to 16 residues. The DNA for the CDR3 is TGTGCCAGCAGTCCCCGGACTAGCGGGGGATCTAATGAGCAGTTCTTC. Translation: CASSPRTSGGSNEQFF.

In DNA, the CDR3 is TGTGCCAGTCCCAAGGGGTGTCTGAGGGGGCGCCCCCACTATGGCTACACCTTC. Amino acids: CASPKGCLRGRPHYGYTF. This chain links TRBV21-1 with TRBJ1-2; the D call in the table, TRBD1, was not verified against the DNA. TRBV21-1 is recorded as a pseudogene. The CDR3 has 18 residues.

The chain links TRBV30 to TRBJ2-1, with a possible D match to TRBD2 (5 bases). The V and J ends lost 0 bases and 7 bases respectively, with 7 bases between them. The CDR3 totals 12 residues. Germline CDR1 and CDR2: GTSNPN and SVGIG (reference sequence). The CDR3 region is CAWSVRENEQFF. For the CDR3, the DNA is TGTGCCTGGAGTGTTAGGGAGAATGAGCAGTTCTTC.

The V gene is TRBV27, the J gene TRBJ1-2, with 9 positions matching TRBD1. Germline CDR1 reads MNHEY; CDR2 reads SMNVEV (reference sequence). V was clipped by 7 bases and J by 4 bases; unmatched bases: 7. This CDR3 is built from 14 residues. DNA of the CDR3: TGTGCCAGCAATCCCCGGGGACAGGGCTATGGCTACACCTTC. Amino acid sequence: CASNPRGQGYGYTF.

The chain employs TRBV25-1 and TRBJ1-1; D is unclear. CDR3 length: 13 residues. V was trimmed by 6 bases and J by 0 bases, leaving 8 bases between them. Germline V gene sequence: CDR1 MGHDK, CDR2 SYGVNS. Here the CDR3 reads CASRRQLNTEAFF. CDR3 DNA sequence: TGTGCCAGCAGGAGGCAGCTGAACACTGAAGCTTTCTTT.

The chain links TRBV19 to TRBJ2-3; the match to TRBD2 covers 9 bases. Trimming at V came to 5 bases and at J to 5 bases, leaving 5 bases not matched to a gene. The CDR3 contains 14 residues. Per the germline V gene, CDR1 is LNHDA and CDR2 is SQIVND (reference sequence). The CDR3 nucleotides are TGTGCCAGTAGTCCTGGACTAGCGATAGATACGCAGTATTTT. It codes for CASSPGLAIDTQYF.

This chain uses TRBV4-2 with TRBJ2-3; tentatively, D is TRBD2 (6 bases). Germline CDR1 and CDR2: LGHNA and YNFKEQ. Trimming cost V 1 base and J 4 bases, with 24 bases left between them. The CDR3 length is 19 residues. CDR3 in amino acids: CASSQVGRTLGGRADTQYF. Written as DNA, the CDR3 is TGTGCCAGCAGCCAAGTGGGTCGAACGCTCGGGGGAAGGGCAGATACGCAGTATTTT.

The chain has TRBV19 and TRBJ2-2; 13 nucleotides line up with TRBD2. This CDR3 region has 17 residues. The V gene end was trimmed by 4 bases and the J gene end by 5 bases; junction bases not matched to a gene: 7. Germline V CDR1 and CDR2: LNHDA, SQIVND (reference sequence). The CDR3 loop reads CASSTRTSGRGTGELFF. In DNA form, the CDR3 reads TGTGCCAGTAGTACCCGGACTAGCGGGAGAGGTACCGGGGAGCTGTTTTTT.

V usage is TRBV28 and J usage is TRBJ1-3; the D gene is possibly TRBD1 (6 bases). CDR1 is MDHEN, CDR2 SYDVKM, per germline. The ends were cut back, 5 bases at V and 3 bases at J, with 20 bases in the middle. The CDR3 covers 17 residues. The CDR3 coding sequence is TGTGCCAGCAGTATAATTCTTGGGACACCAGTTGGAAACACCATATATTTT. This gives the protein CASSIILGTPVGNTIYF.

The CDR3 loop is CASSQGRVETQYF. The CDR3 bases are TGCGCCAGCAGCCAAGGGAGGGTGGAGACCCAGTACTTC. The V and J genes are TRBV4-1 and TRBJ2-5, with a tentative D call TRBD2 (6 bases). V lost 1 base and J lost 5, with 8 bases in between. The CDR3 consists of 13 residues. Germline CDR1 is MGHRA and CDR2 is YSYEKL.

The V and J genes are TRBV7-9 and TRBJ2-3; TRBD1 matches at 11 bases. Germline V lookup: CDR1 SEHNR, CDR2 FQNEAQ (reference sequence). With V trimmed by 5 bases and J by 2 bases, 6 bases remained unmatched. The CDR3 spans 16 residues. The CDR3 nucleotides are TGTGCCAGCAGCCGATGGACAGGGGGCATCACAGATACGCAGTATTTT. This gives the protein CASSRWTGGITDTQYF.

The chain combines TRBV7-9 with TRBJ1-1, with 11 positions matching TRBD1. The germline gives CDR1 SEHNR, CDR2 FQNEAQ (reference sequence). V trimming: 5 bases; J trimming: 8 bases; junction bases outside the gene matches: 7. The CDR3 sequence is 14 residues long. This chain's CDR3 is CASSPGQGAQEAFF. The CDR3 DNA sequence: TGTGCCAGCAGCCCTGGACAGGGGGCGCAGGAAGCTTTCTTT.

The chain carries TRBV5-1 and TRBJ2-1; D may be TRBD2 (5 bases). V lost 0 bases and J lost 5, with 15 bases in between. The CDR3 has 16 amino acids. Germline V lookup: CDR1 SGHRS, CDR2 YFSETQ. The CDR3 spells CASSLVVPLGNNEQFF. The CDR3 DNA is TGCGCCAGCAGCTTGGTAGTACCACTAGGCAACAATGAGCAGTTCTTC.